This T cell receptor beta chain was recorded in a study of T cell responses to AZD1222 COVID-19 vaccine. At the level of the study: Second doses that came at about 4 or about 12 weeks were put together.

CDR3 size: 13 residues. V lost 5 bases, J lost 12 bases, and 17 bases lay in between. Germline V gives CDR1 LNHDA, CDR2 SQIVND (reference sequence). TCRdb's copy holds only in-frame clones and misses some; the assay was immunoSEQ multiplex PCR. This table holds approximately 140,000 clones, about 88% found once. General observations from the study: Vaccination with two AZD1222 doses was followed by a rise in Spike-specific TCR breadth and depth. There were vaccine-associated CD4 TCRs across spike, dominant at 160-218 and 743-854. It should be noted that donors were predominantly white British and more often female, and clonal diversity was possibly underestimated.

Of note for this clone: Its antigen is unknown.

The input for sequencing was peripheral blood, taken on day 0 of AZD1222 vaccination. The TCR comes from an adult in good health. The rearrangement joins TRBV19 to TRBJ2-1, with D possibly TRBD1 on 5 matching bases. In DNA, the CDR3 is TGTGCCAGTAGTGCCTCACAGGTTAACGGGCAGTTCTTC. It is translated as CASSASQVNGQFF.